A selection of T cell receptor beta chains follows, all from one sample in a study of cytomegalovirus exposure and HLA in healthy donors. Clones were sequenced by immunoSEQ multiplex PCR, and TCRdb holds only the in-frame ones, with some missing. The sample includes approximately 290,000 clones, about four fifths seen only once; the top ten take 0.3%. Sequenced input: PBMCs. These receptors were taken from a girl aged 2-10 years in good health and CMV-seronegative. CDR3s include the opening cysteine and the closing phenylalanine or tryptophan. D genes are given only for firm matches. Expanded clones get a size class; other rows say once, few or many, or leave the size out.

D	size	V	J	CDR3	DNA
-	-	TRBV30	TRBJ1-4	CAWKGDNEKLFF	TGTGCCTGGAAAGGGGATAATGAAAAACTGTTTTTT
-	-	TRBV30	TRBJ2-7	CAWSVLHEQYF	TGTGCCTGGAGTGTACTTCACGAGCAGTACTTC
-	-	TRBV5-1	TRBJ2-7	CASSRIGTFPAEQYF	TGCGCCAGCAGCCGAATCGGGACTTTCCCCGCGGAGCAGTACTTC
-	-	TRBV18	TRBJ2-7	CASSPGSRSYEQYF	TGTGCCAGCTCACCTGGTAGCAGATCCTACGAGCAGTACTTC
-	few	TRBV28	TRBJ1-2	CASSLGGLRGYTF	TGTGCCAGCAGTTTAGGAGGCCTGAGGGGCTACACCTTC
-	once	TRBV11-2	TRBJ1-6	CASSLTVSPLHF	TGTGCCAGCAGCTTAACGGTTTCACCCCTCCACTTT
-	-	TRBV28	TRBJ1-2	CASSFGQNNGYTF	TGTGCCAGCAGTTTTGGGCAGAATAATGGCTACACCTTC
-	-	TRBV11-2	TRBJ2-7	CASSSNPVYEQYF	TGTGCCAGCAGCTCCAATCCGGTGTACGAGCAGTACTTC
-	-	TRBV5-8	TRBJ2-2	CASSRFITQVPGELFF	TGTGCCAGCAGCCGATTCATCACACAGGTCCCCGGGGAGCTGTTTTTT
TRBD2	-	TRBV5-1	TRBJ2-2	CASSFETSGRAMGTGELFF	TGCGCCAGCAGCTTTGAGACTAGCGGGAGGGCCATGGGCACCGGGGAGCTGTTTTTT
TRBD1	-	TRBV7-3	TRBJ1-2	CASSLEGLQGTNYGYTF	TGTGCCAGCAGCTTAGAGGGGCTACAGGGGACCAACTATGGCTACACCTTC
TRBD1	few	TRBV4-1	TRBJ2-6	CASSQDRGQDGAGANVLTF	TGCGCCAGCAGCCAAGATCGGGGACAGGATGGGGCTGGGGCCAACGTCCTGACTTTC
-	-	TRBV7-6	TRBJ2-7	CASSLEAGRPFGEQYF	TGTGCCAGCAGCCTAGAGGCTGGCAGGCCATTCGGAGAGCAGTACTTC
-	-	TRBV30	TRBJ2-7	CAWSSVFSGSYEQYF	TGTGCCTGGAGTTCCGTCTTTAGTGGGAGCTACGAGCAGTACTTC
TRBD1	-	TRBV25-1	TRBJ1-6	CASSPGQTFYNSPLHF	TGTGCCAGCAGCCCGGGACAGACTTTCTATAATTCACCCCTCCACTTT
TRBD1	-	TRBV28	TRBJ1-5	CASSLNRGRQDQPQHF	TGTGCCAGCAGTCTGAACAGGGGGCGCCAGGATCAGCCCCAGCATTTT
TRBD1	-	TRBV7-9	TRBJ2-7	CASSPEGAANEQYF	TGTGCCAGCAGCCCCGAGGGGGCTGCCAACGAGCAGTACTTC
TRBD1	few	TRBV7-3	TRBJ1-4	CASSLLLGTGPRRPTNEKLFF	TGTGCCAGCAGCTTATTGTTGGGGACAGGGCCGCGGAGACCAACTAATGAAAAACTGTTTTTT
TRBD1	-	TRBV19	TRBJ1-2	CASSPETGTVYGYTF	TGTGCCAGTAGTCCGGAAACCGGGACAGTCTATGGCTACACCTTC
-	-	TRBV18	TRBJ1-4	CASSPPSQAFEKLFF	TGTGCCAGCTCACCACCGAGCCAAGCCTTTGAAAAACTGTTTTTT
-	-	TRBV7-8	TRBJ2-3	CASSLFGGIPTNTQYF	TGTGCCAGCAGCCTTTTCGGGGGAATTCCCACAAATACGCAGTATTTT
-	-	TRBV4-1	TRBJ2-7	CASSRQGPSDSYEQYF	TGCGCCAGCAGCCGTCAGGGTCCTAGCGACTCCTACGAGCAGTACTTC
-	-	TRBV7-2	TRBJ1-2	CASSPGEDNCVF	TGTGCCAGCAGCCCCGGGGAGGACAATTGTGTATTC
-	few	TRBV4-1	TRBJ2-1	CASSYTNEQFF	TGCGCCAGCAGCTACACAAATGAGCAGTTCTTC
TRBD2	-	TRBV28	TRBJ2-3	CASSLVAGGLTDTQYF	TGTGCCAGCAGTTTAGTAGCGGGGGGACTCACAGATACGCAGTATTTT
TRBD2	few	TRBV27	TRBJ2-1	CASSPRLAGGVNEQFF	TGTGCCAGCAGTCCCCGACTAGCGGGAGGGGTAAATGAGCAGTTCTTC
TRBD1	-	TRBV6-5	TRBJ2-2	CASSYSTTGSTGELFF	TGTGCCAGCAGTTACTCGACGACAGGGTCCACCGGGGAGCTGTTTTTT
-	-	TRBV28	TRBJ1-2	CASSLGLYGYTF	TGTGCCAGCAGTTTAGGGCTCTATGGCTACACCTTC
TRBD1	-	TRBV28	TRBJ1-3	CASSLSGTGFGNTIYF	TGTGCCAGCAGTTTGTCCGGGACAGGGTTCGGAAACACCATATATTTT
TRBD1	-	TRBV7-6	TRBJ1-5	CASSFKKPGTGRYSNQPQHF	TGTGCCAGCAGCTTTAAAAAGCCCGGGACAGGGCGTTATAGCAATCAGCCCCAGCATTTT
-	once	TRBV28	TRBJ2-2	CASFLANQNTGELFF	TGTGCCAGTTTTCTAGCGAATCAAAACACCGGGGAGCTGTTTTTT
-	-	TRBV14	TRBJ2-2	CASSQAGTSNTGELFF	TGTGCCAGCAGCCAAGCCGGGACATCGAACACCGGGGAGCTGTTTTTT
-	-	TRBV30	TRBJ2-7	CAWSEWTGTLRRTKRVSVGCEQYF	TGTGCCTGGAGTGAGTGGACCGGGACTCTACGTCGAACCAAAAGGGTCTCGGTCGGATGCGAGCAGTACTTC
TRBD2	-	TRBV29-1	TRBJ2-7	CSARREGYEQYF	TGCAGCGCTCGGAGGGAGGGTTACGAGCAGTACTTC
-	-	TRBV5-6	TRBJ1-6	CASSPWGGASNSPLHF	TGTGCCAGCAGTCCCTGGGGAGGGGCAAGTAATTCACCCCTCCACTTT
TRBD1	-	TRBV7-8	TRBJ1-2	CASSLGRDRAGWRGYTF	TGTGCCAGCAGCTTAGGACGGGACAGGGCCGGTTGGAGGGGCTACACCTTC
TRBD1	-	TRBV7-3	TRBJ2-1	CASSPDRSFYNEQFF	TGTGCCAGCAGCCCGGACAGGTCGTTCTACAATGAGCAGTTCTTC
TRBD2	-	TRBV7-9	TRBJ2-1	CASSFPGLAGVNEQFF	TGTGCCAGCAGCTTTCCGGGACTAGCGGGGGTCAATGAGCAGTTCTTC
-	once	TRBV19	TRBJ2-1	CASSRDLNNNEQFF	TGTGCCAGTAGCCGGGATTTAAACAACAATGAGCAGTTCTTC
-	-	TRBV2	TRBJ2-7	CASISGQTYEQYF	TGTGCCAGCATTAGTGGACAGACCTACGAGCAGTACTTC
-	once	TRBV9	TRBJ2-1	CASSPRRDTNNEQFF	TGTGCCAGCAGCCCCCGAAGGGACACGAACAATGAGCAGTTCTTC
-	-	TRBV6-6	TRBJ1-1	CASSYIGTMNTEAFF	TGTGCCAGCAGTTACATTGGCACAATGAACACTGAAGCTTTCTTT
TRBD2	-	TRBV7-2	TRBJ2-7	CASSLDWGRVYEQYF	TGTGCCAGCAGCTTAGATTGGGGGAGGGTCTACGAGCAGTACTTC
-	-	TRBV5-8	TRBJ2-2	CASSLEKGTGELFF	TGTGCCAGCAGCTTGGAAAAGGGGACCGGGGAGCTGTTTTTT
-	-	TRBV7-2	TRBJ1-4	CASSLGLGRVGLYEKLFF	TGTGCCAGCAGCTTAGGTCTCGGCAGGGTAGGGCTGTATGAAAAACTGTTTTTT
-	-	TRBV7-9	TRBJ1-1	CSSSSRVRGMNTEAFF	TGTTCCAGCAGCTCCAGGGTTCGGGGGATGAACACTGAAGCTTTCTTT
-	-	TRBV6-5	TRBJ1-4	CASSPTSGSNEKLFF	TGTGCCAGCAGTCCTACAAGCGGGTCTAATGAAAAACTGTTTTTT
-	-	TRBV9	TRBJ1-1	CASRPTGTNTEAFF	TGTGCCAGCCGACCAACAGGGACGAACACTGAAGCTTTCTTT
TRBD2	-	TRBV10-3	TRBJ2-5	CAIGEGRGKETQYF	TGTGCCATCGGGGAGGGGAGGGGTAAAGAGACCCAGTACTTC
-	once	TRBV6-5	TRBJ2-3	CASSSLQDTQYF	TGTGCCAGCAGTTCTCTTCAGGATACGCAGTATTTT
-	-	TRBV11-1	TRBJ1-2	CASSTPGLSRYGYTF	TGTGCCAGCAGCACACCAGGGTTAAGTCGGTATGGCTACACCTTC
TRBD2	-	TRBV11-2	TRBJ2-5	CASSFLWGGSEETQYF	TGTGCCAGCAGCTTCCTTTGGGGCGGGAGCGAGGAGACCCAGTACTTC
TRBD1	few	TRBV5-4	TRBJ2-7	CASSIGTGGGYEQYF	TGTGCCAGCAGCATAGGGACAGGGGGAGGCTACGAGCAGTACTTC
TRBD2	-	TRBV28	TRBJ2-1	CASSRGRATVF	TGTGCCAGCAGTCGTGGGAGGGCCACGGTCTTC